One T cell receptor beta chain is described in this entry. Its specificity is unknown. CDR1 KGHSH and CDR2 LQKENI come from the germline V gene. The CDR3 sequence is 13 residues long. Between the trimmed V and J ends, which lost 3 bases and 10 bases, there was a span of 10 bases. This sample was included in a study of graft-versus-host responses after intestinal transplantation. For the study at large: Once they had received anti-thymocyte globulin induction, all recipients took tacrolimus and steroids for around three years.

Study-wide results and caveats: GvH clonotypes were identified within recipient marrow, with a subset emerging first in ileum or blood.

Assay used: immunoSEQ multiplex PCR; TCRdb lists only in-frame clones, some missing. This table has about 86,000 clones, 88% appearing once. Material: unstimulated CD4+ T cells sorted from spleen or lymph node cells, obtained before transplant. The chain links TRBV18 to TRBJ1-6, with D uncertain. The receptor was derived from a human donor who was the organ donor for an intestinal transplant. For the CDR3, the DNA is TGTGCCAGCTCACCCGCGGGAAACTCACCCCTCCACTTT. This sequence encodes CASSPAGNSPLHF.